A single sample is the source of the 21 T cell receptor beta chains below, sequenced in a study of identical twins. One entry per CDR3 protein, called by TCRdb with MiXCR from the 5' RACE reads. This table has hundreds of thousands of distinct CDR3 sequences, around 8.3% appearing once. These sequences were also reported in another study, on yellow fever vaccine responses in identical twins.

Sample: PBMCs. The receptors here all came from a young woman in good health.

The chain uses TRBV6-2 or TRBV6-3 and TRBJ2-2; D is unresolved. V lost 0 bases to trimming and J lost 7 bases, with 21 bases between them. CDR1 is MNHEY, CDR2 SVGEGT, per germline. CDR3 length equals 18 residues. The CDR3 spells CASSYSALSQFIRGELFF. For the CDR3, the DNA is TGTGCCAGCAGTTACTCGGCATTATCTCAGTTTATCCGCGGGGAGCTGTTTTTT.

This clonotype was observed many times. V gene TRBV12-3 or TRBV12-4 combines with J gene TRBJ2-7, with D unclear. The germline V and J ends were trimmed by 3 bases and 4 bases, with 7 bases remaining between them. The CDR3 is made up of 12 amino acids. The CDR3 DNA reads as TGTGCCAGCAGTTTCTCTGGATACGAGCAGTACTTC. The encoded protein is CASSFSGYEQYF.

This clonotype was recorded a few times. The J gene is TRBJ1-2, the V gene TRBV20-1, with D uncertain. Trimming left V 0 bases short and J 8 bases short, with 13 bases between. CDR3 length equals 13 residues. From germline, CDR1 is DFQATT and CDR2 SNEGSKA (reference sequence). CDR3 loop: CSARDDGMRGYTF. Here the CDR3 DNA reads TGCAGTGCTAGAGATGACGGGATGCGGGGCTACACCTTC.

This clonotype has more than one count but fewer than ten. The gene calls are TRBV10-3 and TRBJ2-5, with a possible D match to TRBD1 (6 bases). Trimming stripped 2 bases from V and 3 bases from J, with 10 bases between. Germline lookup yields CDR1 ENHRY and CDR2 SYGVKD. The CDR3 is 14 residues long. CDR3 sequence reads: CAISEQDSKETQYF. The CDR3 DNA is TGTGCCATCAGTGAGCAGGACAGCAAAGAGACCCAGTACTTC.

This clonotype was seen many times. CDR3 nucleotides: TGCGCCAGCAGCTTTGGACAGGACACCGGGGAGCTGTTTTTT. It yields the protein CASSFGQDTGELFF. The V gene is TRBV5-1, the J gene TRBJ2-2, with 7 nucleotides matching TRBD1. The V and J ends lost 2 bases and 3 bases, in that order; junction bases with no gene match: 1. The germline gives CDR1 SGHRS, CDR2 YFSETQ. This CDR3 region has 14 residues.

The J gene is TRBJ2-5, the V gene TRBV6-5; D is unresolved. The germline V gene encodes CDR1 MNHEY and CDR2 SVGAGI. V shed 8 bases and J shed 5 bases, with 9 bases lying between them. CDR3 length: 11 amino acids. This chain's CDR3 is CASGKTETQYF. The CDR3 nucleotides read TGTGCCAGCGGAAAAACGGAGACCCAGTACTTC.

This clonotype was observed at least ten times. The V call is TRBV10-3, the J call TRBJ2-3; possibly TRBD1 for D (6 bases). The germline V and J ends were trimmed by 4 bases and 3 bases, with 8 bases remaining between them. CDR3 size: 13 residues. Looked up from germline, CDR1 is ENHRY and CDR2 is SYGVKD. This chain's CDR3 is CAISGQGTDTQYF. In DNA form, the CDR3 reads TGTGCCATCAGTGGTCAGGGGACAGATACGCAGTATTTT.

V gene TRBV4-1 combines with J gene TRBJ2-5; TRBD1 matches 8 bases. Germline V gene data show CDR1 as MGHRA and CDR2 as YSYEKL. This CDR3 is 16 amino acids long. The V gene end was trimmed by 3 bases and the J gene end by 1 base; junction bases not matched to a gene: 7. CDR3 sequence (DNA): TGCGCCAGCAGCCAGGGGGACAGGACGTTCCAAGAGACCCAGTACTTC. Amino acids: CASSQGDRTFQETQYF.

The chain couples TRBV15 to TRBJ2-5; TRBD1 matches at 9 bases. Germline CDR1 LNHNV, CDR2 YYDKDF (reference sequence). V was pared by 3 bases and J by 2 bases, with 4 bases of the junction left unmatched. The CDR3 loop spans 15 amino acids. The CDR3 region is CATSRAGTGQETQYF. In DNA form, the CDR3 reads TGTGCCACCAGCAGGGCGGGGACAGGGCAAGAGACCCAGTACTTC.

J is TRBJ2-1 and V is TRBV27, with D hard to call. The germline V gene has CDR1 MNHEY and CDR2 SMNVEV (reference sequence). Trimming took off 0 bases at V and 4 bases at J, with 4 bases between the two ends. The CDR3 has 13 amino acids. The CDR3 loop reads CASSLSNYNEQFF. The CDR3 bases are TGTGCCAGCAGTTTATCTAATTACAATGAGCAGTTCTTC.

This clonotype was recorded at least ten times. The V and J genes are TRBV7-8 and TRBJ1-5; maybe TRBD1 (6 bases). This CDR3 is 15 amino acids long. CDR1 is SGHVS and CDR2 is FQNEAQ in the germline V gene. Trimming cost V 5 bases and J 6 bases, with 17 bases left between them. The CDR3 DNA follows: TGTGCCAGCAGCCCCAGGGGAGGGATTGGTCAGCCCCAGCATTTT. It is translated as CASSPRGGIGQPQHF.

The chain recombines TRBV19 with TRBJ1-1; D not resolved. This CDR3 contains 15 residues. V shed 5 bases and J shed 0 bases, with 13 bases lying between them. Germline V lookup: CDR1 LNHDA, CDR2 SQIVND (reference sequence). The CDR3 nucleotides read TGTGCCAGTAGTCCGCAAAGCCCACTGAACACTGAAGCTTTCTTT. It is translated as CASSPQSPLNTEAFF.

This clonotype was seen only a few times. The chain combines TRBV20-1 with TRBJ2-7; TRBD1 matches 7 bases. The length of the CDR3 is 13 residues. Germline trimming cut 3 bases from V and 2 bases from J; bases unmatched to any gene: 4. Germline CDR1 and CDR2: DFQATT and SNEGSKA (reference sequence). CDR3 DNA sequence: TGCAGTGCTAGCGGACAGGTCCCCTACGAGCAGTACTTC. Translation: CSASGQVPYEQYF.

This clonotype occurred many times. V is TRBV5-1 and J is TRBJ2-7, with no clear D. V was shortened by 0 bases and J by 3 bases, with 13 bases between the two germline ends. This CDR3 comprises 15 residues. Germline assignment: CDR1 SGHRS and CDR2 YFSETQ. The CDR3 here is CASSLEMWDHYEQYF. CDR3 in DNA: TGCGCCAGCAGCTTGGAAATGTGGGATCACTACGAGCAGTACTTC.

This clonotype was counted a few times. V usage is TRBV25-1 and J usage is TRBJ1-6; 7 nucleotides line up with TRBD1. The CDR3 length is 15 residues. The trim removed 0 bases at V and 9 bases at J, leaving 5 bases unmatched. CDR1 is MGHDK, CDR2 SYGVNS, per germline. The CDR3: CASSEYTGDGSPLHF. CDR3 sequence (DNA): TGTGCCAGCAGTGAATATACAGGGGACGGTTCACCCCTCCACTTT.

The rearrangement uses TRBV12-3 or TRBV12-4 and TRBJ2-7, with TRBD1 matching 11 bases. With V trimmed by 4 bases and J by 5 bases, 7 bases remained unmatched. The CDR3 runs to 15 residues. The CDR3 DNA reads TGTGCCAGCAGTTCCCTTGGACAGGGGGCTGACGAGCAGTACTTC. The encoded protein is CASSSLGQGADEQYF.

This clonotype was observed a handful of times. The chain links TRBV28 to TRBJ2-7, with 7 bases that match TRBD2. V was clipped by 11 bases and J by 2 bases; unmatched bases: 9. The CDR3 runs to 13 residues. Germline CDR1 MDHEN, CDR2 SYDVKM. CDR3 in DNA: TGTGCCGCCGGGGCGGGAGTCACCTACGAGCAGTACTTC. Its protein product is CAAGAGVTYEQYF.

This clonotype was seen at least ten times. The rearrangement links TRBV10-2 to TRBJ2-7; no reliable D call. CDR3 length: 11 residues. V was clipped by 4 bases and J by 5 bases, with 6 bases between them. The germline gives CDR1 WSHSY, CDR2 SAAADI. The CDR3 sequence is CASSALDEQYF. CDR3 nucleotides: TGCGCCAGCAGTGCCTTGGACGAGCAGTACTTC.

This clonotype was recorded a few times. The chain couples TRBV19 to TRBJ2-5; 9 bases align to TRBD2. V trimming: 3 bases; J trimming: 5 bases; junction bases outside the gene matches: 4. This CDR3 comprises 14 residues. Germline lookup yields CDR1 LNHDA and CDR2 SQIVND (reference sequence). The DNA of the CDR3 is TGTGCCAGTAGTATGCCTAGCGGGGACGAGACCCAGTACTTC. Translation: CASSMPSGDETQYF. The variable domain in full, completed from reference TRBV19 and TRBJ2-5, reads DGGITQSPKYLFRKEGQNVTLSCEQNLNHDAMYWYRQDPGQGLRLIYYSQIVNDFQKGDIAEGYSVSREKKESFPLTVTSAQKNPTAFYLCASSMPSGDETQYFGPGTRLLVL.

This clonotype was counted between two and nine times. The chain couples TRBV5-1 to TRBJ2-3; 8 bases align to TRBD2. CDR3 length equals 15 residues. J gave up 4 bases and V 6 bases, and 10 bases lay outside the gene matches. Germline V gene data show CDR1 as SGHRS and CDR2 as YFSETQ. The CDR3 nucleotides are TGCGCCAGCACCCTAGGGAACGGGGGGGCAGATACGCAGTATTTT. It encodes CASTLGNGGADTQYF. The full variable domain, its missing parts supplied by reference TRBV5-1 and TRBJ2-3, is KAGVTQTPRYLIKTRGQQVTLSCSPISGHRSVSWYQQTPGQGLQFLFEYFSETQRNKGNFPGRFSGRQFSNSRSEMNVSTLELGDSALYLCASTLGNGGADTQYFGPGTRLTVL.

The V and J genes are TRBV3-1 and TRBJ2-5; D possibly corresponds to TRBD1 (5 bases). The germline V gene has CDR1 LGHDT and CDR2 YNNKEL (reference sequence). Trimming took off 4 bases at V and 1 base at J, with 19 bases between the two ends. This CDR3 has 17 amino acids. This CDR3 reads CASSRVPGADPQETQYF. CDR3 nucleotide sequence: TGTGCCAGCAGCCGTGTCCCTGGGGCGGACCCCCAAGAGACCCAGTACTTC.